The clone carrying this TCR beta chain was seen repeatedly, ten times or more. Synthesis of cDNA used 5'RACE (with 10-nucleotide random UMIs). TCRdb reprocessed the 5' RACE reads via MiXCR and lists one record per CDR3 protein. The table shows about 58,000 distinct CDR3 sequences, with around 3.6% occurring only once. This entry belongs to a study of neurological immune-mediated disorders. Trimming cost V 2 bases and J 8 bases, with 12 bases left between them. From germline, CDR1 is MNHEY and CDR2 SVGAGI. The CDR3 length is 13 residues. The chain is built from TRBV6-5 and TRBJ1-1; possibly TRBD1 for D (5 bases). This receptor was taken from a man aged 30-40 years with multiple sclerosis. Sample: PBMCs. CDR3 in amino acids: CASSYRGGREAFF. The DNA of the CDR3 is TGTGCCAGCAGTTACAGGGGCGGCAGGGAAGCTTTCTTT.